The clone carrying this TCR beta chain was counted only a few times. Its specificity is not known. Other nucleotide sequences from this sample produce the same CDR3. Authors' data handling: Junction-only sequences without quality scores were provided by ImmunoSEQ, so filtering was different. Using immunoSEQ multiplex PCR, the repertoire was profiled, and TCRdb retains in-frame clones only, with some absent. That table supplies the V and J calls and clone size; D and trimming were determined from the DNA. The table shows roughly 2.2 million clones, with 80% to 95% occurring only once. The data were obtained in a study of shared clonotypes between healthy human individuals. Findings and caveats of the study: Estimated richness was generally greater in naive than memory subsets. Sharing across four donors was highest in naive CD4 (roughly 5%) and lowest in memory CD8 (roughly 0.4%).

Division of CD4+ cells produced a CD45RA+ naive subset and a CD45RA-negative memory subset. Germline V gene sequence: CDR1 SEHNR, CDR2 FQNEAQ (reference sequence). The length of the CDR3 is 10 residues. Trimming took off 4 bases at V and 6 bases at J, with 1 base between the two ends. V usage is TRBV7-9 and J usage is TRBJ2-1; D is unresolved. The clonotype originates from a man aged 18 to 29 in good health. Some clones in this sample may be carry-over from other donors' samples. The specimen sequenced was naive CD4+ T cells from PBMCs. Subset denoted: CD45RA+ positively selected. The CDR3 loop reads CASSSNEQFF. The CDR3 DNA reads as TGTGCCAGCAGCTCCAATGAGCAGTTCTTC.